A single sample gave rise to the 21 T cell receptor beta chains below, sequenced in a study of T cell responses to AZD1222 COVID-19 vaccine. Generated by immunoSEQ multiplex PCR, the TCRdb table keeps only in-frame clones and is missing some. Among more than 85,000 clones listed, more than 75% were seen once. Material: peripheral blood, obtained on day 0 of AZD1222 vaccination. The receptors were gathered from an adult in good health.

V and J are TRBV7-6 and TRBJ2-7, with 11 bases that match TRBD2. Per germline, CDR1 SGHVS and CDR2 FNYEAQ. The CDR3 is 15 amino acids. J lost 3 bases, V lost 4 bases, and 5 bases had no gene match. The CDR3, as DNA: TGTGCCAGCAGCTCGGGACTAGCGGTAATCTACGAGCAGTACTTC. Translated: CASSSGLAVIYEQYF.

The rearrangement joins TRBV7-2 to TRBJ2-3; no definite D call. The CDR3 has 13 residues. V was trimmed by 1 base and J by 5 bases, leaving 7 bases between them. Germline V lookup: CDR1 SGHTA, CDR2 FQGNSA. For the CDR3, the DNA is TGTGCCAGCAGCTTAGGGTCGGTAGATACGCAGTATTTT. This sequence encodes CASSLGSVDTQYF.

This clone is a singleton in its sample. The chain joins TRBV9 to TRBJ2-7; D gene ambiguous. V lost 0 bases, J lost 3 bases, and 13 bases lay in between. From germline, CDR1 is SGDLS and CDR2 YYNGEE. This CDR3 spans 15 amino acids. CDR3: CASSVGPGEVYEQYF. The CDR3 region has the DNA TGTGCCAGCAGCGTAGGCCCCGGAGAGGTCTACGAGCAGTACTTC.

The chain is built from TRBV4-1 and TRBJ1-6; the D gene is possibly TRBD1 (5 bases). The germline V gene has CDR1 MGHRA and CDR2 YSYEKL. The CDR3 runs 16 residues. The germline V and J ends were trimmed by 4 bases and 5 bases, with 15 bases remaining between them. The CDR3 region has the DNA TGCGCCAGCAGCCCCTCTCCCGGACAAAATAATTCACCCCTCCACTTT. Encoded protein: CASSPSPGQNNSPLHF.

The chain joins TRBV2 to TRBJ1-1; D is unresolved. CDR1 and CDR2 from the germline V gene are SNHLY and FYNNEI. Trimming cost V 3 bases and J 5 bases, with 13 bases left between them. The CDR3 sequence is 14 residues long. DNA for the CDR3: TGTGCCAGCAGTGATCGAGTGGGTGCGACTGAAGCTTTCTTT. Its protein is CASSDRVGATEAFF.

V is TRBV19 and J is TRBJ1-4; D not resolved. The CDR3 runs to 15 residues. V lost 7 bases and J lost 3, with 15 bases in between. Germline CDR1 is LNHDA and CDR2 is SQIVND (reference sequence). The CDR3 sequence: CASTTFRSPNEKLFF. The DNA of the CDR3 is TGTGCCAGTACTACATTCAGGTCTCCTAATGAAAAACTGTTTTTT.

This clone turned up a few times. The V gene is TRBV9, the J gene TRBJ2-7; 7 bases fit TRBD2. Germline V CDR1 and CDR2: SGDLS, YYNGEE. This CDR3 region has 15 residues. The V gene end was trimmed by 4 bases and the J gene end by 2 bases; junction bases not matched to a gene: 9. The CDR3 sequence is CASSLSPSGTYEQYF. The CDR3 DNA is TGTGCCAGCAGCCTTAGCCCTAGCGGAACCTACGAGCAGTACTTC.

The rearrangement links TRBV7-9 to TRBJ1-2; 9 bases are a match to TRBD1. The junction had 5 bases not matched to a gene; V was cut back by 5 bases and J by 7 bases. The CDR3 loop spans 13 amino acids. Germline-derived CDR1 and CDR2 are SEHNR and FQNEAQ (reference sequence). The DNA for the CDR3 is TGTGCCAGCAGCGCGGACAGGGGTCTTGGCTACACCTTC. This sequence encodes CASSADRGLGYTF. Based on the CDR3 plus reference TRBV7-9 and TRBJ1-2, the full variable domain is DTGVSQNPRHKITKRGQNVTFRCDPISEHNRLYWYRQTLGQGPEFLTYFQNEAQLEKSRLLSDRFSAERPKGSFSTLEIQRTEQGDSAMYLCASSADRGLGYTFGSGTRLTVV.

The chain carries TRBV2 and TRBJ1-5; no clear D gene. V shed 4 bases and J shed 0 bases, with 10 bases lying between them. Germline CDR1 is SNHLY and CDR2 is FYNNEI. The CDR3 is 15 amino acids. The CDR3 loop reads CASSAATYSNQPQHF. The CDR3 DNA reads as TGTGCCAGCAGTGCCGCGACTTATAGCAATCAGCCCCAGCATTTT.

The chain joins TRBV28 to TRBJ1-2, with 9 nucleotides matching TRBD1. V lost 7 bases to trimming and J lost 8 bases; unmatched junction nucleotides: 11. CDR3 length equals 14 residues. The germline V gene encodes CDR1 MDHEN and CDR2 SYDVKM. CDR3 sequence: CASTLPGQGGGYTF. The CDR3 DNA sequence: TGTGCCAGCACCCTGCCGGGACAGGGTGGCGGCTACACCTTC.

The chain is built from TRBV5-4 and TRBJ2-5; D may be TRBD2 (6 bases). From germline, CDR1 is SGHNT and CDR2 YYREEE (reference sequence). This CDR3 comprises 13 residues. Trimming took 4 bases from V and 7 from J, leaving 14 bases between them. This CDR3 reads CASSGGSSGTQYF. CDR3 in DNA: TGTGCCAGCAGCGGAGGGTCGAGCGGGACCCAGTACTTC.

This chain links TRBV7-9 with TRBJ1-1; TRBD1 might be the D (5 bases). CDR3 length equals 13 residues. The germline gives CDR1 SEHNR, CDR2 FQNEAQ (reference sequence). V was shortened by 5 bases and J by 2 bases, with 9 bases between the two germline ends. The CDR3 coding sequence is TGTGCCAGCAGCCCCCAGGGCAACACTGAAGCTTTCTTT. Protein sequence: CASSPQGNTEAFF.

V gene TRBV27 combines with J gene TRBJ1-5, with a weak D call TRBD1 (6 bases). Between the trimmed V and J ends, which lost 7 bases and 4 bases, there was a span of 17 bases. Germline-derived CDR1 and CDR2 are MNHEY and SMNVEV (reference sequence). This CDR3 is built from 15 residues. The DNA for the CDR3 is TGTGCCAGCACTCCGGGACACCCCGGGAATCAGCCCCAGCATTTT. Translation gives CASTPGHPGNQPQHF.

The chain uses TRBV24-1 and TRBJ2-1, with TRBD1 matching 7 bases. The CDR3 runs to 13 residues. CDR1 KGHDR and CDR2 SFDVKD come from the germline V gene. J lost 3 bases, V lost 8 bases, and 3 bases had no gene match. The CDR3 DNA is TGTGCCACCACCCGGGACAGCTACAATGAGCAGTTCTTC. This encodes CATTRDSYNEQFF.

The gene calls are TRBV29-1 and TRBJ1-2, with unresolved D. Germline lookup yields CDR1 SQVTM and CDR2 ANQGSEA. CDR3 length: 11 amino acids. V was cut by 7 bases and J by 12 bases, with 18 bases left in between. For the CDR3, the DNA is TGCAGCGCCCGGGAGCTTAAAGGAAACACCTTC. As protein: CSARELKGNTF.

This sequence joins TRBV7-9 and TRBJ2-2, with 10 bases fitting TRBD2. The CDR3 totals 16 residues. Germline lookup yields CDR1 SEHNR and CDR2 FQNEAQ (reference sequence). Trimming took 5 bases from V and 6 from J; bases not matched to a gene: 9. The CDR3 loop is CASSELGTSVAGELFF. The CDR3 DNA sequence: TGTGCCAGCAGCGAACTCGGGACTAGCGTCGCCGGGGAGCTGTTTTTT.

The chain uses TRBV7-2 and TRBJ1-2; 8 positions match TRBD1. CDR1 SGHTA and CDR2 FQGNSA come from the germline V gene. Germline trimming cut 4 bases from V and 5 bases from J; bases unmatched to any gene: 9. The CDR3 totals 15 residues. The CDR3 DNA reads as TGTGCCAGCAGCTCCCGGACAGGGAGTATGTATGGCTACACCTTC. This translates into CASSSRTGSMYGYTF.

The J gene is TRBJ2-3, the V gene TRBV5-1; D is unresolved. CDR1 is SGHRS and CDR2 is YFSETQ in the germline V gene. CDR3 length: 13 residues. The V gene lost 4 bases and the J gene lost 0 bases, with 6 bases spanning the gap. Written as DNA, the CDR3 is TGCGCCAGCAGCGTGATCAGCACAGATACGCAGTATTTT. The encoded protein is CASSVISTDTQYF.

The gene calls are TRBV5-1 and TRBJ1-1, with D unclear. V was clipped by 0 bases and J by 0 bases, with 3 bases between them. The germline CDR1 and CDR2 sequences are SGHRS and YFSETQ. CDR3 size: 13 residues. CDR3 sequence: CASSLEVNTEAFF. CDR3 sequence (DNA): TGCGCCAGCAGCTTGGAGGTGAACACTGAAGCTTTCTTT.

The DNA of the CDR3 is TGTGCCAGTCTTCTCGGAGCTAGACTAGCGGGAGCGGCCTACGAGCAGTACTTC. Translation: CASLLGARLAGAAYEQYF. The V call is TRBV5-4, the J call TRBJ2-7; 12 bases align to TRBD2. The germline CDR1 and CDR2 sequences are SGHNT and YYREEE (reference sequence). V lost 8 bases and J lost 2; bases outside the gene matches: 17. This CDR3 region has 18 residues.

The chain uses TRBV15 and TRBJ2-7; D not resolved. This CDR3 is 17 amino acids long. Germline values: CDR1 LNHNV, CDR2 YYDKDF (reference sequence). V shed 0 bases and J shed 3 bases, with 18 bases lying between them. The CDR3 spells CATSREVGPQRNYEQYF. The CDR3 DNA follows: TGTGCCACCAGCAGAGAAGTTGGACCCCAGAGGAACTACGAGCAGTACTTC.